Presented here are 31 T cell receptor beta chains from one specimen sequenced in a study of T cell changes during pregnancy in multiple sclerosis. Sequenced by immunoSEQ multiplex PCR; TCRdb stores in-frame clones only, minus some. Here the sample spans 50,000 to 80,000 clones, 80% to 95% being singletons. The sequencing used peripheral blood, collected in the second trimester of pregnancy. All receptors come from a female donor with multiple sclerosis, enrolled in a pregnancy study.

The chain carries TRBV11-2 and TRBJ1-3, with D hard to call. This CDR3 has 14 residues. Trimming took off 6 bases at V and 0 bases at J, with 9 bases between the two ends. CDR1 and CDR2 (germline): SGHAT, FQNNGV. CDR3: CASRLRLSGNTIYF. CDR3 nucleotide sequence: TGTGCCAGCAGGCTCCGACTCTCTGGAAACACCATATATTTT.

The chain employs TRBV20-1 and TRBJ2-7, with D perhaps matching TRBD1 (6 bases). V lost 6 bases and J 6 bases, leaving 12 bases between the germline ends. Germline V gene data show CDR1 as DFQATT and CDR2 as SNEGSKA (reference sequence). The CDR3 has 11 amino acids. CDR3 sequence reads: CSARTGSEQYF. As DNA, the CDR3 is TGCAGTGCGAGAACAGGGAGCGAGCAGTACTTC.

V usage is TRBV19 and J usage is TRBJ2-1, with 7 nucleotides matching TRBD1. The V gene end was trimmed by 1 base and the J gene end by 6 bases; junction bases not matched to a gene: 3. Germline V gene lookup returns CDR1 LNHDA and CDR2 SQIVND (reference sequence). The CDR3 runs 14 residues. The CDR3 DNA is TGTGCCAGTAGTATAGGGGACAGAAGCAATGAGCAGTTCTTC. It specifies CASSIGDRSNEQFF.

The CDR3 loop is CASSPYSREADEQFF. CDR3 bases: TGTGCCAGCAGCCCGTACTCGCGGGAGGCCGACGAGCAGTTCTTC. This chain uses TRBV2 with TRBJ2-1; 8 nucleotides agree with TRBD2. Germline values: CDR1 SNHLY, CDR2 FYNNEI. This CDR3 is built from 15 residues. V dropped 6 bases and J dropped 10; count of bases not matched to a gene: 14.

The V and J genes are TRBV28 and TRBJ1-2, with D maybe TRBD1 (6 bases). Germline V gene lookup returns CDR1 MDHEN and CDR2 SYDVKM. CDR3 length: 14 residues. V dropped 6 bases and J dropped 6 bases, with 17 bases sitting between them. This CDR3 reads CASSLGAERDGYTF. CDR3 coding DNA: TGTGCCAGCAGCTTGGGGGCGGAAAGAGATGGCTACACCTTC.

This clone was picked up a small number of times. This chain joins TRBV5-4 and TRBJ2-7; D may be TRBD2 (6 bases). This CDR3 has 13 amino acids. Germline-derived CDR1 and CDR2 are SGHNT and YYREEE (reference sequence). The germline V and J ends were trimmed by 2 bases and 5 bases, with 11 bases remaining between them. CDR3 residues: CASSFVTRDEQYF. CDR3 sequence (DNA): TGTGCCAGCAGCTTCGTGACTAGAGACGAGCAGTACTTC.

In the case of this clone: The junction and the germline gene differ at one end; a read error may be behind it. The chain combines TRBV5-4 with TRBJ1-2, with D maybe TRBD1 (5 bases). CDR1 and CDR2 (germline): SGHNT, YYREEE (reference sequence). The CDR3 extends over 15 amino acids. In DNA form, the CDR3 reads TGCGCCAGCAGCCAAGGGGCGCCGGACCTCTATGGCTACACCTTC. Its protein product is CASSQGAPDLYGYTF. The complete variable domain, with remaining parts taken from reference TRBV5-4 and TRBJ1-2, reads ETGVTQSPTHLIKTRGQQVTLRCSSQSGHNTVSWYQQALGQGPQFIFQYYREEENGRGNFPPRFSGLQFPNYSSELNVNALELDDSALYLCASSQGAPDLYGYTFGSGTRLTVV.

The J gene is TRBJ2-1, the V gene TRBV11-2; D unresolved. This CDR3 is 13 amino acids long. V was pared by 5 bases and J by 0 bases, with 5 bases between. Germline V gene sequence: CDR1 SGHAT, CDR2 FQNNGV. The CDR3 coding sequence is TGTGCCAGCAGCCTAAACTCCTACAATGAGCAGTTCTTC. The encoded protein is CASSLNSYNEQFF.

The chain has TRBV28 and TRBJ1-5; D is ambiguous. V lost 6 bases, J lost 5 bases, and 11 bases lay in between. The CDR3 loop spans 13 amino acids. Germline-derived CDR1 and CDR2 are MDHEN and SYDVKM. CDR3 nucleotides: TGTGCCAGCAGCCCAATAAGAGATCAGCCCCAGCATTTT. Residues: CASSPIRDQPQHF.

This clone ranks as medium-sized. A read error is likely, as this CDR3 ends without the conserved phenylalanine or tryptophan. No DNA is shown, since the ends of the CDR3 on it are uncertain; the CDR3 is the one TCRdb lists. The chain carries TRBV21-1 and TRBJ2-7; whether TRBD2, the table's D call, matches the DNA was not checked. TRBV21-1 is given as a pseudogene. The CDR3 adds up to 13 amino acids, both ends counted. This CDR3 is CASLSGLLVRAGE.

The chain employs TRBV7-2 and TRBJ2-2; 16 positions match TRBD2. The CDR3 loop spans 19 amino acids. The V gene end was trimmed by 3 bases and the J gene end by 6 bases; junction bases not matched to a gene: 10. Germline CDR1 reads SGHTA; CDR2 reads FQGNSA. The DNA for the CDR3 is TGTGCCAGCAGCTTGCTGGGACTAGCGGGAGGGGGAAGGGCCGGGGAGCTGTTTTTT. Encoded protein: CASSLLGLAGGGRAGELFF. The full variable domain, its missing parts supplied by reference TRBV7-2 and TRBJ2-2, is GAGVSQSPSNKVTEKGKDVELRCDPISGHTALYWYRQSLGQGLEFLIYFQGNSAPDKSGLPSDRFSAERTGGSVSTLTIQRTQQEDSAVYLCASSLLGLAGGGRAGELFFGEGSRLTVL.

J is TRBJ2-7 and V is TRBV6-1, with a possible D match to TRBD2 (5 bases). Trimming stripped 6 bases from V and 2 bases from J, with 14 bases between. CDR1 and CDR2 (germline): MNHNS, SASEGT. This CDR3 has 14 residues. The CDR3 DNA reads TGTGCCAGCAGGAGCCGGACTGCTACCTACGAGCAGTACTTC. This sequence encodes CASRSRTATYEQYF.

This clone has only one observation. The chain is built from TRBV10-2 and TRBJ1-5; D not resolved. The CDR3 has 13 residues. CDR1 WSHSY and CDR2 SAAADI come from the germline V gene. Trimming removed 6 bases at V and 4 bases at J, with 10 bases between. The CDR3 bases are TGCGCCAGCAGCCGAAATCTAAATCAGCCCCAGCATTTT. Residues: CASSRNLNQPQHF.

The DNA for the CDR3 is TGTGCCATCCAGGGCGCTAACTATGGCTACACCTTC. It specifies CAIQGANYGYTF. The chain uses TRBV28 and TRBJ1-2, with D possibly matching TRBD1 (5 bases). V lost 10 bases, J lost 0 bases, and 9 bases lay in between. The CDR3 length is 12 residues. Germline assignment: CDR1 MDHEN and CDR2 SYDVKM.

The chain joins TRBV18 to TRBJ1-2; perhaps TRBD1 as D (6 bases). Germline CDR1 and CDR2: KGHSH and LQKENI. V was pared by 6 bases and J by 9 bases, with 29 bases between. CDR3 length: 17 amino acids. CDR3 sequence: CASSPPTVAGAQGSYTF. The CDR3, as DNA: TGTGCCAGCTCCCCCCCCACCGTGGCGGGGGCCCAAGGAAGCTACACCTTC.

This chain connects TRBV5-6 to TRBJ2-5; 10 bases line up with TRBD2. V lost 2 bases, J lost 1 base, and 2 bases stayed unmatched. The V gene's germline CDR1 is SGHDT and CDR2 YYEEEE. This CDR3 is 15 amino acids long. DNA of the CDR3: TGTGCCAGCAGCTTCACTAGCGGGACCCAAGAGACCCAGTACTTC. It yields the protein CASSFTSGTQETQYF.

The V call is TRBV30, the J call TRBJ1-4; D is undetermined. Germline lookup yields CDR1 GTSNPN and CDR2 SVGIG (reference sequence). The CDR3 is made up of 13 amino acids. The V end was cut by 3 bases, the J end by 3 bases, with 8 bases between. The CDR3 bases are TGTGCCTGGAGAACACATCCTAATGAAAAACTGTTTTTT. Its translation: CAWRTHPNEKLFF.

CDR3 sequence reads: CASGDSWNTEAFF. The CDR3 DNA reads TGTGCCAGCGGGGACAGTTGGAACACTGAAGCTTTCTTT. This chain connects TRBV7-2 to TRBJ1-1, with 7 nucleotides matching TRBD1. Trimming cost V 8 bases and J 1 base; bases outside gene matches: 4. This CDR3 has 13 residues. Per the germline V gene, CDR1 is SGHTA and CDR2 is FQGNSA.

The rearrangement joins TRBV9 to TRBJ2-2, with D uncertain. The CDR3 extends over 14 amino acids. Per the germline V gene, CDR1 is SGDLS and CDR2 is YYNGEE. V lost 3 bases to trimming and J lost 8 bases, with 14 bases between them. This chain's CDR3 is CASSANRRVGELFF. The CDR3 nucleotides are TGTGCCAGCAGCGCGAATCGTCGGGTGGGGGAGCTGTTTTTT.

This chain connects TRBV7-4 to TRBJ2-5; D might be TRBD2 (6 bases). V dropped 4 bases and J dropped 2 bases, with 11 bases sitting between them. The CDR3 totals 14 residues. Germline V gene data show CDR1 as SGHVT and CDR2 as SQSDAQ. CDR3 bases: TGTGCCAGCAGCTCTTACCGGGGGCAAGAGACCCAGTACTTC. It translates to CASSSYRGQETQYF.

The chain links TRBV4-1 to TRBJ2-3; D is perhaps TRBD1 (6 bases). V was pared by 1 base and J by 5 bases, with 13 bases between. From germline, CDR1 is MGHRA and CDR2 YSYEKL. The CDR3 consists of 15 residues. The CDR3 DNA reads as TGCGCCAGCAGCCAAGCCGGAACAGGGTTAGATACGCAGTATTTT. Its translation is CASSQAGTGLDTQYF.

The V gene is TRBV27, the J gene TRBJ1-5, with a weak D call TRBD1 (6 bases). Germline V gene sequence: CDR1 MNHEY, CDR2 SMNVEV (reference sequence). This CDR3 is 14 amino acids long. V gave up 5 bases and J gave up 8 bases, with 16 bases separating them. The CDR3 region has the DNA TGTGCCAGCAGTCCCCAAGGGGGAATTGAGCCCCAGCATTTT. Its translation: CASSPQGGIEPQHF.

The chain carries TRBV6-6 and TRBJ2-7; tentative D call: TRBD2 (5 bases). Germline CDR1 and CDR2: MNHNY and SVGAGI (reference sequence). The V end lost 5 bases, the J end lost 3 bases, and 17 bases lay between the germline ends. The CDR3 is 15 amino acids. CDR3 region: CASSQEGSDHYEQYF. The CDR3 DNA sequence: TGTGCCAGCAGTCAAGAGGGATCCGATCACTACGAGCAGTACTTC.

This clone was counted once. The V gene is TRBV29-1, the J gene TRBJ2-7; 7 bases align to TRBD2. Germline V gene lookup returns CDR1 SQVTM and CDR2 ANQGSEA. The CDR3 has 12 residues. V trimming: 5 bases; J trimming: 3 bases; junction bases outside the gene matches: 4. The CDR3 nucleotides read TGCAGCGTTCAGGGCGGGAGCTACGAGCAGTACTTC. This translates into CSVQGGSYEQYF.

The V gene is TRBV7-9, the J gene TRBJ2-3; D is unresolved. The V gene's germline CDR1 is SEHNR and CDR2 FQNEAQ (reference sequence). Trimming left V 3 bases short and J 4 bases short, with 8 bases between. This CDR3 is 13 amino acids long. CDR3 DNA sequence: TGTGCCAGCAGCTTGCCTAGTCCAGATACGCAGTATTTT. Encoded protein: CASSLPSPDTQYF.

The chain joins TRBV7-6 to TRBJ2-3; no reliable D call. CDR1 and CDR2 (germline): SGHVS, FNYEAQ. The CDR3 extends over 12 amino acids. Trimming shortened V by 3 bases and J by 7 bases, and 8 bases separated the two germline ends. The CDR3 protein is CASSLGLNTQYF. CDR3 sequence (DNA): TGTGCCAGCAGCTTGGGCTTGAATACGCAGTATTTT.

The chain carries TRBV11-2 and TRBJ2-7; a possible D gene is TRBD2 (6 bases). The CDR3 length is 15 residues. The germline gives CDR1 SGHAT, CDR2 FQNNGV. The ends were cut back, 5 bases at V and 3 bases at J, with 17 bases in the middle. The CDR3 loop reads CASSPLRDSLYEQYF. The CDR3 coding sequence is TGTGCCAGCAGCCCCCTCCGGGACTCCCTCTACGAGCAGTACTTC.

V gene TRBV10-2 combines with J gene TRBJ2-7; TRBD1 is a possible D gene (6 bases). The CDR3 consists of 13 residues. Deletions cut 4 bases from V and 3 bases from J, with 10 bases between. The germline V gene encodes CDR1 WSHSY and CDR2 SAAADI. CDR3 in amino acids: CASSGQGHYEQYF. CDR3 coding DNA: TGCGCCAGCAGTGGGCAGGGGCACTACGAGCAGTACTTC.

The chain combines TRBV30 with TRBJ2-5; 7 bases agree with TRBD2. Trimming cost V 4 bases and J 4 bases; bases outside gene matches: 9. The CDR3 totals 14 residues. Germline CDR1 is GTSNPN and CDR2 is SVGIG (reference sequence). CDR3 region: CAWTLGGTRETQYF. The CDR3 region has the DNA TGTGCCTGGACTCTCGGGGGGACGAGAGAGACCCAGTACTTC. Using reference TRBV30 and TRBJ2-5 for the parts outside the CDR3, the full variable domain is SQTIHQWPATLVQPVGSPLSLECTVEGTSNPNLYWYRQAAGRGLQLLFYSVGIGQISSEVPQNLSASRPQDRQFILSSKKLLLSDSGFYLCAWTLGGTRETQYFGPGTRLLVL.

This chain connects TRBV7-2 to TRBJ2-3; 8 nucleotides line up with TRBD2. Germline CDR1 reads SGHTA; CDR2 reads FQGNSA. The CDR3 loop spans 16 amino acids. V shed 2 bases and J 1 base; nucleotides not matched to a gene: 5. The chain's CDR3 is CASSLSPGGGTDTQYF. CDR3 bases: TGTGCCAGCAGCTTAAGCCCGGGAGGGGGCACAGATACGCAGTATTTT.

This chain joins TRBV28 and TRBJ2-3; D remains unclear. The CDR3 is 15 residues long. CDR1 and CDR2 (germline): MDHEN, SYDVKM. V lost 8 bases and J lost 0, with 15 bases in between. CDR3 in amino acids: CASHTIKSSTDTQYF. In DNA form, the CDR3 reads TGTGCCAGCCACACAATCAAGTCGAGCACAGATACGCAGTATTTT.